These 27 T cell receptor beta chains came from one sample sequenced in a study of cytomegalovirus exposure and HLA in healthy donors. 13 Jbeta primers and 60 Vbeta primers were used for the PCR. Clones were read by immunoSEQ multiplex PCR, and TCRdb kept only the in-frame ones, dropping some. This repertoire shows about 89,000 clones, about 63% found once; its top ten account for about 6.7%. Sequencing was performed on PBMCs. These receptors all come from a woman aged 25 to 39 in good health and CMV-seronegative.

The chain carries TRBV7-2 and TRBJ2-1; 7 bases align to TRBD2. The CDR3 is made up of 16 amino acids. With V trimmed by 5 bases and J by 2 bases, 9 bases remained unmatched. Looked up from germline, CDR1 is SGHTA and CDR2 is FQGNSA. The CDR3 nucleotides are TGTGCCAGCAGCCCGAGCGGGACGAGCGCCTACAATGAGCAGTTCTTC. This sequence encodes CASSPSGTSAYNEQFF.

This clone has only a few counts. CDR3 protein: CASSLSGLAGELFF. CDR3 DNA sequence: TGTGCCAGCAGCCTATCGGGACTAGCCGGGGAGCTGTTTTTT. The V and J genes are TRBV6-5 and TRBJ2-2; 8 bases are shared with TRBD2. The CDR3 has 14 residues. The junction had 6 bases not matched to a gene; V was cut back by 6 bases and J by 6 bases. Germline assignment: CDR1 MNHEY and CDR2 SVGAGI.

The chain employs TRBV4-2 and TRBJ2-6; 9 bases align to TRBD1. The ends lost 3 bases at V and 2 bases at J; junction bases unmatched: 8. This CDR3 contains 18 residues. Germline lookup yields CDR1 LGHNA and CDR2 YNFKEQ. This CDR3 is CASSQGDRVDAGANVLTF. The CDR3 DNA is TGTGCCAGCAGCCAGGGGGACAGGGTAGACGCTGGGGCCAACGTCCTGACTTTC.

This clone was counted only a few times. The rearrangement links TRBV2 to TRBJ1-5, with D unclear. The germline V and J ends were trimmed by 4 bases and 3 bases, with 7 bases remaining between them. Germline CDR1 reads SNHLY; CDR2 reads FYNNEI. There are 13 residues in the CDR3. The CDR3 reads CASSVSLNQPQHF. The CDR3 DNA is TGTGCCAGCAGTGTGTCTCTCAATCAGCCCCAGCATTTT.

This clone was recorded a few times. J is TRBJ2-1 and V is TRBV7-9; TRBD2 matches at 14 bases. CDR1 and CDR2 from the germline V gene are SEHNR and FQNEAQ (reference sequence). Trimming took 8 bases from V and 7 from J; bases not matched to a gene: 4. There are 14 residues in the CDR3. Here the CDR3 reads CASGTSGSLNEQFF. Written as DNA, the CDR3 is TGTGCCAGCGGGACTAGCGGGAGTTTGAATGAGCAGTTCTTC.

CDR3 sequence (DNA): TGCGCCAGCAGCTTGGGGGCTAGGCAGGGCGCAAAGAACACTGAAGCTTTCTTT. This gives the protein CASSLGARQGAKNTEAFF. The chain combines TRBV5-1 with TRBJ1-1, with TRBD1 as a possible D gene (5 bases). This CDR3 spans 18 amino acids. Between the trimmed V and J ends, which lost 0 bases and 1 base, there was a span of 19 bases. CDR1 is SGHRS and CDR2 is YFSETQ in the germline V gene.

The sample holds a few counts of this clone. The chain links TRBV2 to TRBJ1-1, with 7 bases fitting TRBD1. Germline V CDR1 and CDR2: SNHLY, FYNNEI. This CDR3 region has 14 residues. Trimming took 4 bases from V and 5 from J; bases not matched to a gene: 7. As DNA, the CDR3 is TGTGCCAGCAGTGTGACAGGGCAAGGTACTGAAGCTTTCTTT. Its translation is CASSVTGQGTEAFF.

The chain carries TRBV18 and TRBJ2-7, with D perhaps matching TRBD2 (6 bases). The CDR3 length is 12 residues. Looked up from germline, CDR1 is KGHSH and CDR2 is LQKENI. V lost 6 bases and J lost 0, with 6 bases in between. The CDR3 spells CASSGGSYEQYF. For the CDR3, the DNA is TGTGCCAGCTCGGGGGGCTCCTACGAGCAGTACTTC.

The chain employs TRBV20-1 and TRBJ1-1; possibly TRBD1 for D (5 bases). This CDR3 has 11 amino acids. V lost 3 bases and J 7 bases, leaving 9 bases between the germline ends. Looked up from germline, CDR1 is DFQATT and CDR2 is SNEGSKA (reference sequence). The CDR3 is CSARTRDEAFF. In DNA form, the CDR3 reads TGCAGTGCTAGGACCAGGGATGAAGCTTTCTTT.

The chain combines TRBV6-5 with TRBJ1-2; TRBD1 aligns across 10 bases. The CDR3 loop spans 15 amino acids. The V gene's germline CDR1 is MNHEY and CDR2 SVGAGI. Trimming at V came to 5 bases and at J to 5 bases, leaving 8 bases not matched to a gene. DNA of the CDR3: TGTGCCAGCAGTGCACGGGGGACAGGGGCTTATGGCTACACCTTC. Translating gives CASSARGTGAYGYTF.

The chain employs TRBV11-2 and TRBJ2-7; D is perhaps TRBD2 (6 bases). V was trimmed by 11 bases and J by 0 bases, leaving 14 bases between them. From germline, CDR1 is SGHAT and CDR2 FQNNGV. The CDR3 has 13 residues. The CDR3 region is CACSEGLSYEQYF. Written as DNA, the CDR3 is TGTGCCTGTTCGGAGGGCCTCTCCTACGAGCAGTACTTC.

This clone came up a few times. The chain couples TRBV4-1 to TRBJ2-7; no clear D gene. CDR1 and CDR2 (germline): MGHRA, YSYEKL. The length of the CDR3 is 15 residues. Trimming removed 0 bases from V and 1 base from J, with 10 bases in between. CDR3 residues: CASSQEFRVSYEQYF. DNA for the CDR3: TGCGCCAGCAGCCAAGAGTTCCGGGTATCCTACGAGCAGTACTTC.

This chain joins TRBV2 and TRBJ1-5; D gene uncertain. The CDR3 length is 12 residues. CDR1 is SNHLY, CDR2 FYNNEI, per germline. Trimming shortened V by 7 bases and J by 9 bases, and 13 bases separated the two germline ends. This chain's CDR3 is CASTAGGGPQHF. CDR3 bases: TGTGCCAGCACGGCGGGTGGAGGGCCCCAGCATTTT.

The table lists this clone with a few counts. The genes are TRBV28 and TRBJ1-2; TRBD1 matches 7 bases. This CDR3 has 14 residues. The germline gives CDR1 MDHEN, CDR2 SYDVKM. After removal of 6 bases from V and 6 bases from J, the junction contained 10 bases not matched to a gene. CDR3 DNA sequence: TGTGCCAGCAGCCCCACCGGGACAGCTCATGGCTACACCTTC. It encodes CASSPTGTAHGYTF.

This clone was recorded a few times. The chain recombines TRBV2 with TRBJ2-1, with a tentative D call TRBD2 (5 bases). The V and J ends lost 6 bases and 8 bases respectively, with 20 bases between them. Per germline, CDR1 SNHLY and CDR2 FYNNEI. CDR3 size: 15 residues. CDR3 DNA sequence: TGTGCCAGCAGACCTTTTCTAGCCAGGTCCGATGAGCAGTTCTTC. This gives the protein CASRPFLARSDEQFF.

This clone was recorded only once. The chain is built from TRBV9 and TRBJ1-2; 7 nucleotides match TRBD1. Per the germline V gene, CDR1 is SGDLS and CDR2 is YYNGEE. The V segment lost 1 base and the J segment 0 bases; nucleotides outside the gene matches: 0. This CDR3 has 14 residues. CDR3 in DNA: TGTGCCAGCAGCGTAAGGGGGCCTAACTATGGCTACACCTTC. This translates into CASSVRGPNYGYTF.

The rearrangement links TRBV28 to TRBJ2-1, with D possibly TRBD2 on 6 matching bases. The germline V and J ends were trimmed by 6 bases and 12 bases, with 21 bases remaining between them. In germline, CDR1 is MDHEN, CDR2 SYDVKM. This CDR3 has 14 amino acids. The CDR3 DNA reads as TGTGCCAGCAGCTCGCCATGGGGCGGGGATGGGCAGTTCTTC. Its protein product is CASSSPWGGDGQFF.

In its sample, this clone was seen a few times. This chain uses TRBV7-9 with TRBJ1-2; 7 bases align to TRBD1. Germline V gene data show CDR1 as SEHNR and CDR2 as FQNEAQ (reference sequence). Trimming took 2 bases from V and 7 from J; bases not matched to a gene: 13. There are 16 residues in the CDR3. CDR3 amino acids: CASSLLAQGRRAGYTF. The CDR3 DNA is TGTGCCAGCAGCTTATTGGCACAGGGGAGGCGTGCTGGCTACACCTTC.

The J gene is TRBJ1-2, the V gene TRBV19; D ambiguous. Germline-derived CDR1 and CDR2 are LNHDA and SQIVND (reference sequence). V shed 4 bases and J shed 4 bases, with 13 bases lying between them. The CDR3 has 14 amino acids. The CDR3 protein is CASSTRGGTYGYTF. The CDR3 DNA reads as TGTGCCAGTAGTACCCGAGGCGGAACCTATGGCTACACCTTC.

This clone was counted between two and nine times. The gene calls are TRBV19 and TRBJ1-2, with TRBD1 matching 7 bases. This CDR3 spans 14 amino acids. The germline V gene encodes CDR1 LNHDA and CDR2 SQIVND (reference sequence). V lost 3 bases to trimming and J lost 4 bases; unmatched junction nucleotides: 5. The CDR3 DNA is TGTGCCAGTAGTATTTCCTGGACAGGCTATGGCTACACCTTC. Protein sequence: CASSISWTGYGYTF.

The chain carries TRBV5-6 and TRBJ1-1, with a weak D call TRBD1 (5 bases). The ends were cut back, 2 bases at V and 8 bases at J, with 10 bases in the middle. The CDR3 has 12 residues. Germline CDR1 is SGHDT and CDR2 is YYEEEE. The CDR3 loop is CASSLRGKEAFF. CDR3 DNA: TGTGCCAGCAGCTTACGGGGGAAAGAAGCTTTCTTT.

This clone was seen only once. Relative to the germline gene, one junction end is altered; a read error may explain this. The chain employs TRBV29-1 and TRBJ1-2; D is unclear. Germline CDR1 and CDR2: SQVTM and ANQGSEA. The CDR3 is 11 amino acids. The CDR3 nucleotides read TGCAGCGTAGAAGGCCGAGAGGGCTACACCTTC. This gives the protein CSVEGREGYTF. The variable domain in full, completed from reference TRBV29-1 and TRBJ1-2, reads SAVISQKPSRDICQRGTSLTIQCQVDSQVTMMFWYRQQPGQSLTLIATANQGSEATYESGFVIDKFPISRPNLTFSTLTVSNMSPEDSSIYLCSVEGREGYTFGSGTRLTVV.

The CDR3 bases are TGTGCCAGCAGCTTAAGGGTCGGACTGCTGGGGACCCAGTACTTC. Amino acids: CASSLRVGLLGTQYF. The V gene is TRBV5-8, the J gene TRBJ2-5, with D maybe TRBD2 (5 bases). The CDR3 sequence is 15 residues long. V was clipped by 2 bases and J by 7 bases, with 18 bases between them. Per the germline V gene, CDR1 is SGHTS and CDR2 is YDEGEE.

The chain uses TRBV28 and TRBJ1-4; TRBD1 agrees at 8 bases. CDR1 is MDHEN and CDR2 is SYDVKM in the germline V gene. The CDR3 has 14 amino acids. Unmatched junction bases numbered 6, after V lost 5 bases and J lost 7 bases. In nucleotides, the CDR3 is TGTGCCAGCAGTCGACAGGGGAATGGTGAAAAACTGTTTTTT. This codes for CASSRQGNGEKLFF.

J is TRBJ1-2 and V is TRBV28, with D unclear. The CDR3 has 16 amino acids. V was clipped by 6 bases and J by 2 bases, with 19 bases between them. Germline CDR1 and CDR2: MDHEN and SYDVKM. CDR3 region: CASSPPPLFLNYGYTF. For the CDR3, the DNA is TGTGCCAGCAGCCCTCCGCCCCTGTTTCTAAACTATGGCTACACCTTC.

This chain links TRBV29-1 with TRBJ2-7, with D perhaps TRBD2 (6 bases). The V gene's germline CDR1 is SQVTM and CDR2 ANQGSEA. Trimming left V 6 bases short and J 1 base short, with 13 bases between. The CDR3 covers 13 residues. CDR3 region: CSVKNGGSYEQYF. In DNA form, the CDR3 reads TGCAGCGTCAAAAACGGGGGATCCTACGAGCAGTACTTC.

This clone has just a few counts. The chain is built from TRBV7-6 and TRBJ2-1, with D tentatively TRBD1 (5 bases). CDR1 SGHVS and CDR2 FNYEAQ come from the germline V gene. Trimming took 5 bases from V and 2 from J, leaving 10 bases between them. This CDR3 contains 14 residues. The CDR3 here is CASSPLGPYNEQFF. CDR3 sequence (DNA): TGTGCCAGCAGCCCCCTGGGGCCCTACAATGAGCAGTTCTTC.